Shown below are 3 T cell receptor beta chains from a single sample sequenced in a study of blood T cell repertoires in COVID-19. The protocol was immunoSEQ multiplex PCR, while the TCRdb copy is restricted to in-frame clones and leaves out a portion. This table has some 200,000 clones, 84% appearing once. Input material: peripheral blood. The receptors come from a human donor in a cohort sampled during active COVID-19.

The chain has TRBV5-6 and TRBJ2-2; D possibly corresponds to TRBD2 (6 bases). Germline assignment: CDR1 SGHDT and CDR2 YYEEEE. The CDR3 loop spans 15 amino acids. V was clipped by 6 bases and J by 2 bases, with 14 bases between them. As DNA, the CDR3 is TGTGCCAGCACCCCACTAGCCGACAACACCGGGGAGCTGTTTTTT. It encodes CASTPLADNTGELFF.

V usage is TRBV21-1 and J usage is TRBJ2-2; TRBD1, the D gene given by the table, was not confirmed from the DNA. TRBV21-1 is annotated as a pseudogene. The CDR3 loop spans 13 amino acids. The CDR3 nucleotides read TGTGCCAGGCCCACAGGGGGCGGCGGGGAGCTGTTTTTT. Protein product: CARPTGGGGELFF.

The CDR3 spells CASTLTGTYGYTF. The CDR3 nucleotides read TGCGCCAGCACCTTGACAGGGACTTATGGCTACACCTTC. The chain has TRBV10-2 and TRBJ1-2, with TRBD1 matching 7 bases. Germline lookup yields CDR1 WSHSY and CDR2 SAAADI. The V segment lost 7 bases and the J segment 5 bases; nucleotides outside the gene matches: 7. The CDR3 sequence is 13 residues long.